This T cell receptor (beta chain) was recovered during a study of blood T cell repertoires in COVID-19. Profiling relied on immunoSEQ multiplex PCR, and the TCRdb table lists in-frame clones only, not all of them. The data show 230,000 or so clones, approximately 90% seen once. This CDR3 contains 13 residues. Trimming removed 2 bases from V and 7 bases from J; junction bases left unmatched: 5. Germline CDR1 and CDR2: LGHDT and YNNKEL (reference sequence). Participants came from fewer than 25 US areas, aged roughly 18 to 95 years. This sequence originates from a woman aged 40 to 50 with acute COVID-19. Material: PBMCs or T cells enriched from blood (not recorded which). J is TRBJ2-7 and V is TRBV3-1 (or the pseudogene TRBV3-2), with 7 nucleotides matching TRBD1. The CDR3, as DNA: TGTGCCAGCAGCCAATCTCCGACAGGGGAGCAGTACGTC. It specifies CASSQSPTGEQYV.